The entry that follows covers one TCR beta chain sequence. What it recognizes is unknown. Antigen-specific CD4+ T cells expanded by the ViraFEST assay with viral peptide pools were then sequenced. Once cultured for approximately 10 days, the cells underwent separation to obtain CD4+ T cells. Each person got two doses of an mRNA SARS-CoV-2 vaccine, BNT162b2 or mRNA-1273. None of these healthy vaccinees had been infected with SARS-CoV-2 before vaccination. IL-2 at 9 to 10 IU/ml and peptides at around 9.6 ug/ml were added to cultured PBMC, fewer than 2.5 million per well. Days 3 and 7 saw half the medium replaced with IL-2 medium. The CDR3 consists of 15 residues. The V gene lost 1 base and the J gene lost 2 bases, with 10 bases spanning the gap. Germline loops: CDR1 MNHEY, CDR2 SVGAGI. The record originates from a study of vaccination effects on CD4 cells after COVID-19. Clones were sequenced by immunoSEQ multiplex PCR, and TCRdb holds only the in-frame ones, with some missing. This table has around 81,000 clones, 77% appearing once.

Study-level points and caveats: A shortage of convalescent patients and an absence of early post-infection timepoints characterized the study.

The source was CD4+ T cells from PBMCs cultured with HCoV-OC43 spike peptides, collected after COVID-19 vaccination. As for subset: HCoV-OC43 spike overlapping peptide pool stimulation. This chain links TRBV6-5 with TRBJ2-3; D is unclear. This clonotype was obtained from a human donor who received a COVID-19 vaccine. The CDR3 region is CASSYFGGNTDTQYF. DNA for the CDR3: TGTGCCAGCAGTTACTTTGGTGGGAACACAGATACGCAGTATTTT.